Each of the 7 T cell receptor beta chains below was sequenced from the same sample in a study of cytomegalovirus exposure and HLA in healthy donors. The data were produced by immunoSEQ multiplex PCR, yet TCRdb's version contains in-frame clones alone and is incomplete. The sample includes under 200,000 clones, 91% seen only once; the top ten take over 2.5%. Sequencing was done on a sample of PBMCs. The receptors derive from a woman under 30 in good health and CMV-seropositive.

The gene calls are TRBV4-1 and TRBJ2-1; weak D call: TRBD1 (6 bases). V was cut by 1 base and J by 4 bases, with 23 bases left in between. The CDR3 is 19 amino acids. CDR1 and CDR2 (germline): MGHRA, YSYEKL. In DNA, the CDR3 is TGCGCCAGCAGCCAAGTTGGGCCAGTCAGGACAGCGGATTACAATGAGCAGTTCTTC. Translated, it gives CASSQVGPVRTADYNEQFF.

This chain joins TRBV6-1 and TRBJ2-7, with 14 bases fitting TRBD2. The length of the CDR3 is 16 residues. Germline values: CDR1 MNHNS, CDR2 SASEGT. Trimming removed 1 base from V and 5 bases from J; junction bases left unmatched: 4. The CDR3 bases are TGTGCCAGCAGTGAAGGGACTAGCGGGGGGTCGGACGAGCAGTACTTC. It specifies CASSEGTSGGSDEQYF.

The chain uses TRBV27 and TRBJ2-1, with 13 positions matching TRBD2. The ends lost 7 bases at V and 0 bases at J; junction bases unmatched: 3. Germline V gives CDR1 MNHEY, CDR2 SMNVEV (reference sequence). This CDR3 spans 16 amino acids. The CDR3 DNA reads TGTGCCAGCAAGGGACTAGCGGGGAGCTCCTACAATGAGCAGTTCTTC. Its protein is CASKGLAGSSYNEQFF.

This sequence joins TRBV2 and TRBJ1-1, with D unresolved. This CDR3 is 11 amino acids long. With 8 bases removed from V and 10 bases from J, the gap between germline ends came to 14 bases. The germline V gene has CDR1 SNHLY and CDR2 FYNNEI. Written as DNA, the CDR3 is TGTGCCAGCCGAAGCGCCCGGGGAGCTTTCTTT. Amino acid sequence: CASRSARGAFF. Filled out from reference TRBV2 and TRBJ1-1, the complete variable domain reads EPEVTQTPSHQVTQMGQEVILRCVPISNHLYFYWYRQILGQKVEFLVSFYNNEISEKSEIFDDQFSVERPDGSNFTLKIRSTKLEDSAMYFCASRSARGAFFGQGTRLTVV.

The V gene is TRBV27, the J gene TRBJ2-7, with 7 positions matching TRBD1. Germline trimming cut 6 bases from V and 5 bases from J; bases unmatched to any gene: 4. This CDR3 spans 12 amino acids. Germline V gives CDR1 MNHEY, CDR2 SMNVEV (reference sequence). DNA for the CDR3: TGTGCCAGCAGAAATACAGGGGACGAGCAGTACTTC. It specifies CASRNTGDEQYF.

The chain links TRBV7-2 to TRBJ2-1; 7 nucleotides agree with TRBD2. This CDR3 is built from 16 residues. CDR1 SGHTA and CDR2 FQGNSA come from the germline V gene. Unmatched junction bases numbered 5, after V lost 1 base and J lost 2 bases. CDR3 residues: CASSLEYGRTYNEQFF. The CDR3 DNA reads as TGTGCCAGCAGCTTAGAATACGGGAGGACCTACAATGAGCAGTTCTTC.

The gene calls are TRBV6-5 and TRBJ2-3, with a tentative D call TRBD1 (6 bases). V was cut by 6 bases and J by 0 bases, with 13 bases left in between. Per the germline V gene, CDR1 is MNHEY and CDR2 is SVGAGI. The CDR3 covers 15 residues. In DNA form, the CDR3 reads TGTGCCAGCAGGCACAGGGCGGTGAGCACAGATACGCAGTATTTT. This sequence encodes CASRHRAVSTDTQYF.